The T cell receptor beta chain under discussion was sequenced for a study of control samples from healthy donors and cancer patients. Only in-frame clones appear in the TCRdb table, and some are missing; sequencing was by immunoSEQ multiplex PCR. In the table there are fewer than 85,000 clones, 91% of which are singletons. This clone was detected once. Trimming removed 5 bases from V and 6 bases from J, with 13 bases in between. The CDR3 runs to 13 residues. The sequencing input was blood. This receptor was taken from a man in his thirties or forties in good health. V is TRBV12-3 or TRBV12-4 and J is TRBJ1-2; D possibly corresponds to TRBD1 (6 bases). The DNA of the CDR3 is TGTGCCAGCAGTCACAGGGATAGAAATGGCTACACCTTC. Its protein product is CASSHRDRNGYTF.